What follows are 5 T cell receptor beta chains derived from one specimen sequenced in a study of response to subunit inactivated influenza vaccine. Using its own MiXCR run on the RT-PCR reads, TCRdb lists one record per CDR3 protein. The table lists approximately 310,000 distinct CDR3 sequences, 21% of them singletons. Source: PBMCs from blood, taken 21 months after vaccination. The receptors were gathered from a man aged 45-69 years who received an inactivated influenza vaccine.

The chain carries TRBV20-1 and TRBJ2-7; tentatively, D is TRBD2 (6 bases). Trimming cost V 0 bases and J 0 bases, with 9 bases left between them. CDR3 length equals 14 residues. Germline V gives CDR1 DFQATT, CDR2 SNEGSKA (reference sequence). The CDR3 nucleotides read TGCAGTGCTAGAGATTTCGGGAGCTCCTACGAGCAGTACTTC. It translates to CSARDFGSSYEQYF.

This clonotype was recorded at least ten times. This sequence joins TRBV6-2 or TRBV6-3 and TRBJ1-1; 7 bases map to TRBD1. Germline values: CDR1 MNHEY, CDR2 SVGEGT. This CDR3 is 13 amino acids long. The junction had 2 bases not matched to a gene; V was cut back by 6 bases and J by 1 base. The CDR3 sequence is CASSRTGNTEAFF. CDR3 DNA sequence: TGTGCCAGCAGCCGGACAGGGAACACTGAAGCTTTCTTT.

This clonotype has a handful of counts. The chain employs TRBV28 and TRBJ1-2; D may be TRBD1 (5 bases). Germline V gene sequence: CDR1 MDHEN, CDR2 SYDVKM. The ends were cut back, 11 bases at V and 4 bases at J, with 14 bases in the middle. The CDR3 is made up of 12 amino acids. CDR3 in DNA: TGTGCCTGGAGCCAGGGCACCTATGGCTACACCTTC. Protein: CAWSQGTYGYTF.

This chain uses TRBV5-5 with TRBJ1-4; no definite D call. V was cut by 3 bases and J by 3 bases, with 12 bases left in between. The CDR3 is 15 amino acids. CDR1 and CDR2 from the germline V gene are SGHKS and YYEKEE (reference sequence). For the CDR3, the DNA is TGTGCCAGCAGCTGGAGAGGGAGGTCTAATGAAAAACTGTTTTTT. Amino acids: CASSWRGRSNEKLFF.

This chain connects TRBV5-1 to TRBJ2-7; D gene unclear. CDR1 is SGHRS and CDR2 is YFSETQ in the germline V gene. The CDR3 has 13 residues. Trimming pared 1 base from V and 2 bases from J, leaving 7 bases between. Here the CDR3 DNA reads TGCGCCAGCAGCTTGTACCGCACCTACGAGCAGTACTTC. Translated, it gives CASSLYRTYEQYF.